The 2 T cell receptor beta chains given below trace back to one sample, sequenced in a study of T cell responses to AZD1222 COVID-19 vaccine. The table came from immunoSEQ multiplex PCR; TCRdb's copy has only in-frame clones and leaves some out. The data contain about 150,000 clones, 84% of them singletons. The sample was peripheral blood, taken on day 0 of AZD1222 vaccination. These receptors all stem from an adult in good health.

This sequence joins TRBV5-1 and TRBJ1-1; 12 nucleotides align to TRBD1. The CDR3 length is 16 residues. V lost 4 bases to trimming and J lost 3 bases; unmatched junction nucleotides: 7. The germline V gene has CDR1 SGHRS and CDR2 YFSETQ. CDR3 sequence reads: CASSGTGGLSYTEAFF. CDR3 DNA sequence: TGCGCCAGCAGCGGGACAGGGGGCCTGTCGTACACTGAAGCTTTCTTT.

The rearrangement links TRBV18 to TRBJ1-6, with no clear D. The CDR3 consists of 15 residues. V was shortened by 4 bases and J by 8 bases, with 15 bases between the two germline ends. The germline V gene has CDR1 KGHSH and CDR2 LQKENI. CDR3 coding DNA: TGTGCCAGCTCACTCGATATGGACTTCTATTCACCCCTCCACTTT. Its protein product is CASSLDMDFYSPLHF.